Shown below are 15 T cell receptor beta chains from a single sample sequenced in a study of T cell repertoires in cytomegalovirus infection (dated by TCRdb to the late 2010s). Sequencing instrument: Illumina HiSeq 1500. TCRdb reworked the public reads: Q25 trimming with fastp, MiXCR clone assembly, productive beta chains retained. Rows merge per CDR3 protein into single entries with the most common DNA and genes. The sample includes 500,000 or so distinct CDR3 sequences, with approximately 15% observed a single time. The leading ten clones occupy more than 20% of the sample. Sequencing was performed on CD8+ T cells from PBMCs. These receptors originate from a human donor in good health (CMV status not recorded). Some clones in this sample may be carry-over from other donors' samples.

This clonotype showed up many times. CDR3 sequence (DNA): TGTGCCAGCAGCTTAGCGAAAAGGGCAGATACGCAGTATTTT. Protein: CASSLAKRADTQYF. V usage is TRBV7-6 and J usage is TRBJ2-3; no firm D call. The CDR3 totals 14 residues. Germline CDR1 reads SGHVS; CDR2 reads FNYEAQ. Trimming took off 0 bases at V and 4 bases at J, with 8 bases between the two ends.

This clonotype was observed many times. The chain has TRBV7-9 and TRBJ1-1; tentative D call: TRBD1 (5 bases). V lost 5 bases, J lost 4 bases, and 14 bases lay in between. Germline values: CDR1 SEHNR, CDR2 FQNEAQ (reference sequence). This CDR3 has 14 amino acids. The CDR3 loop reads CASSPRRGFTEAFF. Here the CDR3 DNA reads TGTGCCAGCAGCCCGCGAAGGGGATTCACTGAAGCTTTCTTT.

The chain has TRBV7-1 and TRBJ2-7; 11 nucleotides agree with TRBD1. TRBV7-1 is annotated as an ORF whose role is uncertain. Trimming at V came to 5 bases and at J to 7 bases, leaving 10 bases not matched to a gene. CDR3 length equals 15 residues. The CDR3 region is CASSPRTGGHWEQYF. CDR3 in DNA: TGTGCCAGCAGCCCCAGGACAGGGGGCCATTGGGAGCAGTACTTC.

In its sample, this clonotype was seen many times. The chain recombines TRBV5-6 with TRBJ2-7, with 9 bases aligning to TRBD2. This CDR3 has 15 residues. V was clipped by 2 bases and J by 3 bases; unmatched bases: 6. CDR1 is SGHDT, CDR2 YYEEEE, per germline. CDR3 DNA sequence: TGTGCCAGCAGCTTTGAGACTAGCGGAAGCTACGAGCAGTACTTC. Protein product: CASSFETSGSYEQYF.

CDR3 nucleotide sequence: TGTGCCACCAGCAGAGGGGTTTCGAGGAACACTGAAGCTTTCTTT. Its protein product is CATSRGVSRNTEAFF. The J gene is TRBJ1-1, the V gene TRBV15; no clear D. The length of the CDR3 is 15 residues. Germline CDR1 is LNHNV and CDR2 is YYDKDF (reference sequence). V was cut by 1 base and J by 1 base, with 10 bases left in between.

Many counts were recorded for this clonotype. This chain connects TRBV7-9 to TRBJ2-5; 9 nucleotides align to TRBD1. Germline trimming cut 8 bases from V and 8 bases from J; bases unmatched to any gene: 18. The CDR3 totals 16 residues. CDR1 is SEHNR, CDR2 FQNEAQ, per germline (reference sequence). The CDR3 reads CASRPGTGTVKRTQYF. The CDR3 nucleotides read TGTGCCAGCCGCCCCGGGACAGGGACGGTCAAGAGAACCCAGTACTTC. Drawing the rest from reference TRBV7-9 and TRBJ2-5, the complete variable domain is DTGVSQNPRHKITKRGQNVTFRCDPISEHNRLYWYRQTLGQGPEFLTYFQNEAQLEKSRLLSDRFSAERPKGSFSTLEIQRTEQGDSAMYLCASRPGTGTVKRTQYFGPGTRLLVL.

In this sample, this clonotype turned up a few times. The chain carries TRBV24-1 and TRBJ2-7; D gene ambiguous. Germline V gives CDR1 KGHDR, CDR2 SFDVKD. Trimming removed 8 bases at V and 3 bases at J, with 13 bases between. This CDR3 region has 13 residues. The CDR3 coding sequence is TGTGCCACCAACCCGGCGGACGGCTACGAGCAGTACTTC. This translates into CATNPADGYEQYF.

This clonotype occurred many times. The rearrangement joins TRBV7-9 to TRBJ2-5; 7 positions agree with TRBD1. The CDR3 runs 15 residues. CDR1 and CDR2 (germline): SEHNR, FQNEAQ (reference sequence). Trimming took 5 bases from V and 5 from J; bases not matched to a gene: 11. CDR3 sequence: CASSVRQGPRETQYF. The DNA of the CDR3 is TGTGCCAGCAGCGTACGACAGGGCCCCAGGGAGACCCAGTACTTC.

The chain combines TRBV10-2 with TRBJ2-2; D gene ambiguous. V lost 7 bases and J lost 4, with 7 bases in between. The CDR3 is made up of 12 amino acids. Germline CDR1 is WSHSY and CDR2 is SAAADI. This chain's CDR3 is CASKSATGELFF. In DNA, the CDR3 is TGCGCCAGCAAAAGTGCCACCGGGGAGCTGTTTTTT.

Turning to this clonotype: A much larger clone differs from this one at a single base, so this may be a read error. This sequence joins TRBV10-2 and TRBJ2-1; D possibly corresponds to TRBD2 (5 bases). Germline CDR1 and CDR2: WSHSY and SAAADI. Trimming cost V 3 bases and J 15 bases, with 18 bases left between them. The CDR3 runs 13 residues. In nucleotides, the CDR3 is TGCGCCAGCAGTGAAAACTACATGGACTGCCTGTTCTTC. Amino acids: CASSENYMDCLFF.

With respect to this clonotype: A much larger clonotype is one base distant, so this may be a read error. The genes are TRBV2 and TRBJ1-1; D is unresolved. The V gene's germline CDR1 is SNHLY and CDR2 FYNNEI. The CDR3 totals 15 residues. Between the trimmed V and J ends, which lost 3 bases and 10 bases, there was a span of 21 bases. CDR3 coding DNA: TGTGCCAGCAGTGATACTGGGCCCATGAGCGCTGTAGCTTTCTTT. Amino acid sequence: CASSDTGPMSAVAFF.

There are many counts of this clonotype. The chain links TRBV2 to TRBJ1-5, with D unclear. Trimming pared 4 bases from V and 1 base from J, leaving 8 bases between. The CDR3 has 14 residues. Germline CDR1 and CDR2: SNHLY and FYNNEI. This CDR3 is CASSALLSNQPQHF. The DNA for the CDR3 is TGTGCCAGCAGTGCCTTATTGAGCAATCAGCCCCAGCATTTT.

In this sample, this clonotype turned up many times. V usage is TRBV7-9 and J usage is TRBJ2-7, with a weak D call TRBD1 (5 bases). Trimming stripped 5 bases from V and 1 base from J, with 21 bases between. The germline V gene has CDR1 SEHNR and CDR2 FQNEAQ (reference sequence). This CDR3 spans 17 amino acids. CDR3 nucleotide sequence: TGTGCCAGCAGCCAAAAGATTACAAGTGACAGTTCCTACGAGCAGTACTTC. Residues: CASSQKITSDSSYEQYF.

This clonotype was detected only a few times. The CDR3 DNA is TGTGCCTGGAGTGGGGGACAGGTGGGACGGGCTTTCTTT. Its translation: CAWSGGQVGRAFF. The rearrangement joins TRBV30 to TRBJ1-1, with 8 bases identical to TRBD1. V was clipped by 1 base and J by 11 bases; unmatched bases: 9. Germline assignment: CDR1 GTSNPN and CDR2 SVGIG (reference sequence). This CDR3 is 13 amino acids long.

The rearrangement joins TRBV7-9 to TRBJ2-3; 8 positions agree with TRBD2. V lost 4 bases and J lost 7; bases outside the gene matches: 19. Germline CDR1 SEHNR, CDR2 FQNEAQ (reference sequence). The CDR3 spans 18 residues. Here the CDR3 DNA reads TGTGCCAGCAGCTCTAGTGAGCGGGAGCCTCTTGGGGGGCATACGCAGTATTTT. This translates into CASSSSEREPLGGHTQYF.